The 16 T cell receptor beta chains in this list originate from one sample, sequenced in a study of T cell changes during pregnancy in multiple sclerosis (dated by TCRdb to about 2019). Receptors were amplified or captured by the immunoSEQ multiplex PCR assay. TCRdb carries this immuneACCESS record with in-frame sequences only. Its versions omit some clonotypes, under half of them owing to an unresolved V gene in the studies checked, with the rest unexplained. The sample table contains tens of thousands of clones; only one count was recorded for nearly 90% of them. The ten largest clones represent about 0.57% of the sample. This specimen was CD4+ T cells from peripheral blood mononuclear cells, taken in the second trimester of pregnancy. Receptors were obtained from a female donor with multiple sclerosis, enrolled in a pregnancy study.

The V gene is TRBV19, the J gene TRBJ1-2; the D is unclear. The CDR3 is 13 residues long. Germline V CDR1 and CDR2: LNHDA, SQIVND (reference sequence). Trimming removed 0 bases at V and 4 bases at J, with 6 bases between. CDR3 DNA: TGTGCCAGTAGTATAGACCTCCTCTATGGCTACACCTTC. Its protein product is CASSIDLLYGYTF.

The V call is TRBV29-1, the J call TRBJ2-2; D gene unclear. V was trimmed by 7 bases and J by 6 bases, leaving 9 bases between them. This CDR3 has 11 amino acids. CDR1 is SQVTM and CDR2 is ANQGSEA in the germline V gene. The CDR3 loop is CSGSSSGELFF. In nucleotides, the CDR3 is TGCAGCGGGAGTAGTTCCGGGGAGCTGTTTTTT.

The rearrangement joins TRBV6-1 to TRBJ2-1, with D tentatively TRBD1 (6 bases). V was clipped by 7 bases and J by 5 bases, with 12 bases between them. Germline CDR1 reads MNHNS; CDR2 reads SASEGT. The CDR3 loop spans 13 amino acids. Written as DNA, the CDR3 is TGTGCCAGCATGTACAGGGACGACAATGAGCAGTTCTTC. The encoded protein is CASMYRDDNEQFF.

A single count supports this clone. The chain joins TRBV7-2 to TRBJ1-5, with TRBD1 as a possible D gene (6 bases). Per the germline V gene, CDR1 is SGHTA and CDR2 is FQGNSA. This CDR3 region has 14 residues. V lost 6 bases to trimming and J lost 6 bases, with 15 bases between them. DNA of the CDR3: TGTGCCAGCAGTCGCGGACAGCTTGGTCAGCCCCAGCATTTT. This codes for CASSRGQLGQPQHF.

This rearrangement joins TRBV15 to TRBJ2-7, with 10 positions matching TRBD1. V lost 0 bases to trimming and J lost 3 bases; unmatched junction nucleotides: 2. The germline gives CDR1 LNHNV, CDR2 YYDKDF (reference sequence). The CDR3 covers 15 residues. The CDR3 reads CATSREGTGDYEQYF. Here the CDR3 DNA reads TGTGCCACCAGCAGAGAGGGGACAGGGGACTACGAGCAGTACTTC. The variable domain in full, completed from reference TRBV15 and TRBJ2-7, reads DAMVIQNPRYQVTQFGKPVTLSCSQTLNHNVMYWYQQKSSQAPKLLFHYYDKDFNNEADTPDNFQSRRPNTSFCFLDIRSPGLGDTAMYLCATSREGTGDYEQYFGPGTRLTVT.

The chain has TRBV4-2 and TRBJ1-1; no clear D. The germline V and J ends were trimmed by 0 bases and 0 bases, with 8 bases remaining between them. This CDR3 is built from 15 residues. The germline V gene has CDR1 LGHNA and CDR2 YNFKEQ. The CDR3 reads CASSQEWSMNTEAFF. In DNA, the CDR3 is TGTGCCAGCAGCCAAGAGTGGAGCATGAACACTGAAGCTTTCTTT.

The chain couples TRBV29-1 to TRBJ2-7; TRBD1 might be the D (7 bases). The CDR3 has 16 residues. The V gene's germline CDR1 is SQVTM and CDR2 ANQGSEA. Trimming removed 4 bases from V and 2 bases from J, with 21 bases in between. Here the CDR3 reads CSVGREPGQYTYEQYF. The CDR3 DNA reads TGCAGCGTTGGGCGGGAACCGGGACAGTATACCTACGAGCAGTACTTC.

The gene calls are TRBV6-6 and TRBJ2-7; possibly TRBD1 for D (6 bases). There are 11 residues in the CDR3. Germline CDR1 is MNHNY and CDR2 is SVGAGI (reference sequence). Trimming stripped 4 bases from V and 10 bases from J, with 11 bases between. The CDR3 spells CASSLGTNQYF. Here the CDR3 DNA reads TGTGCCAGCAGTTTGGGGACAAATCAGTACTTC.

The chain joins TRBV25-1 to TRBJ2-7, with 7 bases lining up with TRBD2. In germline, CDR1 is MGHDK, CDR2 SYGVNS. The V and J ends lost 4 bases and 0 bases, in that order; junction bases with no gene match: 9. The CDR3 length is 16 residues. The CDR3 DNA sequence: TGTGCCAGCAGTGCGCGGGGGACTTACAGCTCCTACGAGCAGTACTTC. Translated: CASSARGTYSSYEQYF.

The chain couples TRBV27 to TRBJ1-6, with 7 positions matching TRBD1. The V gene end was trimmed by 3 bases and the J gene end by 5 bases; junction bases not matched to a gene: 4. Germline assignment: CDR1 MNHEY and CDR2 SMNVEV (reference sequence). CDR3 length: 15 residues. In DNA form, the CDR3 reads TGTGCCAGCAGTTTGGCCGGACAGGATAATTCACCCCTCCACTTT. Translation: CASSLAGQDNSPLHF.

The chain uses TRBV10-3 and TRBJ1-2; no clear D. The V gene lost 2 bases and the J gene lost 6 bases, with 10 bases spanning the gap. This CDR3 comprises 13 residues. CDR1 is ENHRY and CDR2 is SYGVKD in the germline V gene. This CDR3 is CAISEPGRNGYTF. For the CDR3, the DNA is TGTGCCATCAGTGAGCCCGGGAGGAATGGCTACACCTTC.

The chain links TRBV30 to TRBJ2-5; the match to TRBD2 covers 12 bases. After removal of 5 bases from V and 3 bases from J, the junction contained 4 bases not matched to a gene. Germline CDR1 reads GTSNPN; CDR2 reads SVGIG (reference sequence). There are 14 residues in the CDR3. The CDR3 sequence is CAWDRTSGKETQYF. For the CDR3, the DNA is TGTGCCTGGGACCGGACTAGCGGGAAAGAGACCCAGTACTTC. Supplemented by reference TRBV30 and TRBJ2-5, the full variable domain reads SQTIHQWPATLVQPVGSPLSLECTVEGTSNPNLYWYRQAAGRGLQLLFYSVGIGQISSEVPQNLSASRPQDRQFILSSKKLLLSDSGFYLCAWDRTSGKETQYFGPGTRLLVL.

The chain's CDR3 is CASSEPIGTGPTGELFF. The DNA for the CDR3 is TGCGCCAGCAGTGAGCCAATAGGGACAGGGCCCACCGGGGAGCTGTTTTTT. The V call is TRBV10-1, the J call TRBJ2-2, with 9 bases identical to TRBD1. In germline, CDR1 is WNHNN, CDR2 SYGVQD (reference sequence). V trimming: 2 bases; J trimming: 4 bases; junction bases outside the gene matches: 8. The CDR3 has 17 amino acids.

V and J are TRBV5-1 and TRBJ2-1; 10 bases are a match to TRBD2. V shed 0 bases and J 7 bases; nucleotides not matched to a gene: 7. This CDR3 spans 16 amino acids. Germline CDR1 SGHRS, CDR2 YFSETQ. CDR3 coding DNA: TGCGCCAGCAGCTTGGCTCTAGCGGGAGCGTGGAATGAGCAGTTCTTC. As protein: CASSLALAGAWNEQFF.

The chain couples TRBV4-2 to TRBJ1-1, with D perhaps matching TRBD1 (6 bases). Germline V gene sequence: CDR1 LGHNA, CDR2 YNFKEQ. The CDR3 covers 13 residues. V lost 6 bases and J 6 bases, leaving 14 bases between the germline ends. The CDR3 sequence: CASSGQSNSEAFF. The DNA for the CDR3 is TGTGCCAGCAGTGGACAGTCAAACTCTGAAGCTTTCTTT.

The chain employs TRBV5-1 and TRBJ2-2; TRBD1 aligns across 8 bases. Germline V gives CDR1 SGHRS, CDR2 YFSETQ. The CDR3 covers 17 residues. V shed 4 bases and J 2 bases; nucleotides not matched to a gene: 10. CDR3 sequence: CASSGASGGINTGELFF. The CDR3 DNA reads as TGCGCCAGCAGCGGTGCTTCAGGGGGCATCAACACCGGGGAGCTGTTTTTT.